This T cell receptor (beta chain) was found in a study of cytomegalovirus exposure and HLA in healthy donors (dated 2017 in TCRdb). Context from the whole study: According to an earlier analysis of a few hundred of the donors, about 179 million T cells yielded some 120 million unique TCR beta sequences and 276 Gb of sequence data. An early release that covered several hundred HLA-typed donors contained around 300 gigabases of sequencing data and 65 million to 100 million unique TCR sequences. The genetic ancestry cluster associated with self-reported Caucasian donors included 81% of the 300 to 450 genotyped donors. The study aimed to test whether cataloging public T cell receptors could reveal signatures of past pathogen exposure. The study profiled the T cell repertoires of hundreds of subjects by immunosequencing and related them to cytomegalovirus serostatus. Besides the first cohort of more than 650 subjects, a separate validation cohort made up of 120 or so different subjects was used. The study combined high-throughput TCR immunosequencing, statistical association of individual TCRs with disease status, and machine learning to predict cytomegalovirus infection status. A later analysis re-analyzed previously published TCR beta repertoires from 660 or so donors and added high-resolution HLA genotyping to study TCR occurrence patterns. The later analysis used no new phenotypic data to find candidate immune exposures, relying instead on TCR beta sequences and their occurrence across donors. An earlier analysis of roughly 580 of the donors used high-throughput TCR beta sequencing to judge whether each TCR beta V gene segment behaved as functional or pseudogenic. Donor age, sex, ethnicity and CMV serostatus were compiled alongside the repertoire data. Genome-wide SNP genotypes for about 55% of the 666 donors were used in a later genetic analysis, which treated that subset as a discovery cohort. Every discovery cohort repertoire had been produced on one sequencing platform. Both class I and class II loci were covered by HLA typing, at four-digit resolution. The number of typed donors differed by locus: about 620-630 for A, B, C, DRB1 and DQB1; 522 for DQA1; 606 for DPA1; and 400 to 480 for DPB1. Because of strong linkage in the cohort, four or five DR-DQ haplotypes were treated as single units for association and clustering. On average, roughly 240,000 unique TCR beta nucleotide sequences were sequenced per donor among 350 to 400 genotyped donors of the cohort, with roughly 18% of those sequences being non-productive.

Worth noting for this clone: Its antigen remains unidentified. Base qualities are missing; no much larger clone stands one base away.

At the junction V is shortened by 5 bases and J by 2 bases, with 13 bases in between. CDR1 and CDR2, per the germline V gene, are SGHVS and FNYEAQ. Counted from cysteine to phenylalanine, this CDR3 has 15 amino acids. Just CDR3 DNA is preserved here, 45 bases in frame from base 1. The study at large found these results: Presence/absence analyses assumed roughly uniform sequencing depth across donors, an assumption that may not hold. Correlated functional status among segregating V segments might reflect linkage disequilibrium, but an unknown experimental factor could not be ruled out. According to a later analysis, TCR association rates differed among HLA loci, with DRB1 alleles showing the most associated TCRs and HLA-C alleles showing the fewest. In this cohort, only TCR beta chains were sequenced, and detectable features were limited by the absence of alpha or paired-chain data. Several of the top co-occurrence clusters appeared to be linked to parvovirus B19, influenza, CMV and Epstein-Barr virus, according to a later analysis. In an earlier analysis of some 640 of the donors, most TCR beta V segments were observed in productive rearrangements about 90% or about 30% of the time, broadly matching IMGT annotations. HLA typing was unavailable for some donors at each locus, so association tests used only the typed subset. A further reported finding was that TCR beta sequences accurately predicted the HLA-A and HLA-B alleles for most subjects in the first cohort. The only immune exposure information available for the cohort was CMV serostatus. Compared with the approximately 710-donor mean, donors in an Asian-associated ancestry cluster had fewer N-insertions in productive TCRs, according to a later genetic analysis. The authors suggested that the approach could potentially be generalized to other disease states and immunological phenotypes. In a later analysis, HLA-associated TCR beta chains were found to be more clonally expanded and to have lower generation probabilities than equally common non-associated chains. In the study, 150 to 200 TCR beta chains were listed as associated with cytomegalovirus. Because counts were too low, roughly 18 rarely observed V segments, including chromosome 9 orphons, were left out of the earlier analysis of a few hundred of the donors. Across donors, most TCR sequences were observed very rarely, whereas some public TCRs were present in many individuals. The classifier was reported to diagnose cytomegalovirus status with high specificity and sensitivity in both the original cohort and the validation cohort. A later analysis associated 16,951 TCR beta sequences with specific HLA alleles at a false discovery rate of 0.05. According to a later analysis, most CMV-associated TCR beta chains appeared to be HLA-restricted, and the HLA associations seemed to be driven largely by CMV exposure. Some IMGT-functional V segments, including TRBV6-2 and TRBV6-3, could not be distinguished by the 87-base-pair reads and were therefore excluded. Assigning TCR associations to individual alleles was difficult when HLA alleles, especially DR and DQ, strongly co-occurred. A cluster of highly shared sequence variants was judged likely to be a technical artifact of the sequencing pipeline. A few of the identified cytomegalovirus-associated TCR beta chains were confirmed in vitro to be specific for cytomegalovirus antigens. An association between a missense DCLRE1C variant and V-gene and J-gene trimming of TCR beta chains was found in a later genetic analysis and replicated in an independent cohort.

The library was built by means of the immunoSEQ multiplex PCR assay. For the multiplex PCR, a mixture combining 60 forward primers for TCR Vbeta segments and 13 reverse primers for TCR Jbeta segments was used. The CDR3 region of rearranged TCR beta genes was amplified from genomic DNA with a multiplex PCR assay. Amplified TCR beta libraries were sequenced as 87-base-pair reads on the Illumina HiSeq System. As for the authors' bioinformatics: Across the 670 or so repertoires, a later analysis counted 80 million or so unique TCR beta chains, around 10 million of which were shared by at least two donors. To remove PCR and sequencing errors, raw reads were error-corrected and collapsed into unique sequences using a nearest-neighbor algorithm that merged closely related sequences. CDR3 sequences were aligned to IMGT reference sequences to assign V, D and J gene segments. For a sequence to be retained, at least a six-nucleotide match to both a V gene segment and a J gene segment was required. A rearrangement counted as productive if the CDR3 had no stop codons and remained in frame with V and J, and every other rearrangement counted as non-productive. CDR3 was defined by IMGT convention, running from the second conserved V-encoded cysteine to the conserved J-encoded phenylalanine. Sequences without an unambiguous match to a single V gene segment were excluded from the earlier analysis of 587 of the donors. An earlier analysis of around 600 of the donors classified V segments as functional when productive rearrangements were above 56.7% and as segregating when the standard deviation between donors was above 5%. A statistical classification framework was developed to diagnose cytomegalovirus status using the catalog of TCR beta chain sequences. A later analysis assigned V and J genes by comparing TCR nucleotide sequences with IMGT/GENE-DB human TR gene sequences. In a later analysis, CDR3 sequences and most-parsimonious VDJ recombination scenarios were assigned using the TCRdist pipeline. In a later analysis, each TCR beta chain was defined by its CDR3 amino acid sequence together with its V-gene family, and reads lacking a unique V-gene family were excluded. In a later analysis, 500 to 700 highly shared, low-generation-probability nucleotide sequences were removed to address suspected cross-contamination and a sequencing artifact. In a later analysis, a clonal expansion index for each public chain was calculated from normalized within-repertoire ranks of inferred template counts. In a later analysis, generation probabilities were computed using a VDJ recombination model fitted to out-of-frame rearrangements, and the results were checked against IGoR. A later analysis scored TCR-TCR, TCR-HLA and TCR-CMV co-occurrence with hypergeometric tests, applying a repertoire-size bias correction to TCR pairs. A later analysis estimated false discovery rates by permuting HLA or CMV assignments 20 times. In a later analysis, co-occurring TCRs were grouped with DBSCAN, and TCRdist sequence similarity was added when clustering was performed within HLA-allele-positive subsets. Repertoires with fewer than 30,000 or more than 120,000 public chains were left out of co-occurrence clustering, as were five repertoires with anomalous nucleotide sharing. TCRdb obtained this table from immuneACCESS and retained in-frame rearrangements with V and J assigned. These tables miss some clones; where compared with another copy, unresolved V genes account for less than half of the shortfall, and the remainder is unexplained. V and J calls and clone size are as listed in that table; D and trimming were resolved from the DNA. Here the sample has over 200,000 clones; 82% occur a single time. Approximately 6% of the sample belongs to the ten largest clones.

In total, roughly 710 healthy bone marrow donors made up the cohort. At the time of sampling, all cohort members were nominally healthy, though unrecorded immune exposures were likely present. The donor tested CMV seropositive, placing the donor among the 289 seropositive members of the cohort. A peripheral blood sample was collected from each donor, and TCR beta sequencing was performed on peripheral blood mononuclear cells. The Qiagen DNeasy Blood Extraction Kit was used to extract genomic DNA from the blood cell samples. Sequencing used PBMCs. This TCR was recovered from a man aged 40-49 years in good health and CMV-seropositive. The rearrangement combines TRBV7-6 with TRBJ2-1, and the D gene may be TRBD1, 5 bases matching. CDR3 protein: CASSPTETPYNEQFF. The DNA reads as follows: TGTGCCAGCAGCCCGACAGAAACTCCCTACAATGAGCAGTTCTTC.